What follows are 23 T cell receptor beta chains derived from one specimen sequenced in a study of shared clonotypes between healthy human individuals. TCRdb's copy holds only in-frame clones and misses some; the assay was immunoSEQ multiplex PCR. The table has 2,500,000 or so clones, around 94% seen once. Source material: naive CD4+ T cells sorted from blood. Subset indicated: CD45RA+ positively selected. The receptors derive from a young man in good health.

Worth noting for this clone: The same CDR3 is also encoded by other DNA sequences in this sample. The chain carries TRBV11-2 and TRBJ1-2; D not certain. The CDR3 covers 12 residues. Germline V gives CDR1 SGHAT, CDR2 FQNNGV. Trimming cost V 1 base and J 4 bases, with 4 bases left between them. The CDR3, as DNA: TGTGCCAGCAGCTTAGCAGGCTATGGCTACACCTTC. Its translation: CASSLAGYGYTF. Filled out from reference TRBV11-2 and TRBJ1-2, the complete variable domain reads EAGVAQSPRYKIIEKRQSVAFWCNPISGHATLYWYQQILGQGPKLLIQFQNNGVVDDSQLPKDRFSAERLKGVDSTLKIQPAKLEDSAVYLCASSLAGYGYTFGSGTRLTVV.

This chain joins TRBV5-8 and TRBJ1-2, with a weak D call TRBD1 (5 bases). This CDR3 is 14 amino acids long. Germline V gene lookup returns CDR1 SGHTS and CDR2 YDEGEE. The germline V and J ends were trimmed by 1 base and 1 base, with 8 bases remaining between them. CDR3 protein: CASSLTGINYGYTF. The CDR3 DNA reads as TGTGCCAGCAGCTTGACAGGAATTAACTATGGCTACACCTTC.

This clone was found a few times. The CDR3 reads CASSLDDQGAQYF. DNA for the CDR3: TGCGCCAGCAGCTTGGATGATCAAGGGGCCCAGTACTTC. The genes are TRBV5-1 and TRBJ2-5; possibly TRBD1 for D (5 bases). The CDR3 totals 13 residues. The germline V gene encodes CDR1 SGHRS and CDR2 YFSETQ. The germline V and J ends were trimmed by 0 bases and 9 bases, with 12 bases remaining between them. The full variable domain, with the rest looked up from reference TRBV5-1 and TRBJ2-5, is KAGVTQTPRYLIKTRGQQVTLSCSPISGHRSVSWYQQTPGQGLQFLFEYFSETQRNKGNFPGRFSGRQFSNSRSEMNVSTLELGDSALYLCASSLDDQGAQYFGPGTRLLVL.

V and J are TRBV5-5 and TRBJ2-7; 7 bases agree with TRBD1. The J segment lost 5 bases and the V segment lost 7 bases, leaving 12 bases of the junction unmatched. Germline loops: CDR1 SGHKS, CDR2 YYEKEE (reference sequence). CDR3 size: 14 residues. DNA of the CDR3: TGTGCCAGCGCCGGTCAGACAGGGTCCCACGAGCAGTACTTC. It translates to CASAGQTGSHEQYF.

The chain employs TRBV5-1 and TRBJ2-3, with 8 bases that match TRBD2. This CDR3 region has 15 residues. Germline CDR1 and CDR2: SGHRS and YFSETQ. V gave up 1 base and J gave up 7 bases; unmatched junction bases: 8. The CDR3 nucleotides are TGCGCCAGCAGCTTGTTGACTAGCGCGGCCAATACGCAGTATTTT. The encoded protein is CASSLLTSAANTQYF.

This clone was seen just once. The chain is built from TRBV28 and TRBJ1-2; perhaps TRBD1 as D (5 bases). Germline CDR1 and CDR2: MDHEN and SYDVKM. The V and J ends lost 8 bases and 3 bases respectively, with 10 bases between them. The CDR3 runs 12 residues. The CDR3 is CASGLGHYGYTF. The CDR3 coding sequence is TGTGCCAGCGGGTTGGGACACTATGGCTACACCTTC.

The chain joins TRBV6-5 to TRBJ2-7; D not resolved. Trimming removed 2 bases from V and 6 bases from J, with 11 bases in between. CDR1 and CDR2 (germline): MNHEY, SVGAGI. This CDR3 contains 13 residues. CDR3 loop: CASSYKPYGEQYF. The DNA for the CDR3 is TGTGCCAGCAGTTACAAGCCGTACGGCGAGCAGTACTTC.

The chain couples TRBV7-2 to TRBJ2-5; a weak D match, TRBD2 (6 bases). The better agreement between TRBJ2-7 and the DNA end casts doubt on the J call. CDR3 length equals 14 residues. Per germline, CDR1 SGHTA and CDR2 FQGNSA. The CDR3 nucleotides read TGTGCCAGCAGCTTTGCGGGGACCCCCTACGAGCAGTACTTC. It yields the protein CASSFAGTPYEQYF.

The rearrangement uses TRBV29-1 and TRBJ2-5; 9 positions agree with TRBD1. The ends lost 2 bases at V and 4 bases at J; junction bases unmatched: 8. CDR1 SQVTM and CDR2 ANQGSEA come from the germline V gene. The CDR3 has 15 amino acids. This CDR3 reads CSVEPARGQGETQYF. CDR3 bases: TGCAGCGTTGAACCGGCCAGGGGACAGGGAGAGACCCAGTACTTC.

The gene calls are TRBV4-1 and TRBJ1-2; D remains ambiguous. CDR3 length: 15 residues. From germline, CDR1 is MGHRA and CDR2 YSYEKL. Trimming took off 3 bases at V and 7 bases at J, with 18 bases between the two ends. In DNA form, the CDR3 reads TGCGCCAGCAGCCACGCAGGTGGGCGCCGGAGTGGCTACACCTTC. This encodes CASSHAGGRRSGYTF.

The genes are TRBV30 and TRBJ2-7; a possible D gene is TRBD1 (6 bases). This CDR3 spans 14 amino acids. Germline V gene data show CDR1 as GTSNPN and CDR2 as SVGIG (reference sequence). Trimming took 2 bases from V and 0 from J, leaving 11 bases between them. The CDR3 nucleotides are TGTGCCTGGAGTCCTCGGACAGTCTCCTACGAGCAGTACTTC. Encoded protein: CAWSPRTVSYEQYF. Looking up the rest from reference TRBV30 and TRBJ2-7 gives the full variable domain: SQTIHQWPATLVQPVGSPLSLECTVEGTSNPNLYWYRQAAGRGLQLLFYSVGIGQISSEVPQNLSASRPQDRQFILSSKKLLLSDSGFYLCAWSPRTVSYEQYFGPGTRLTVT.

This clone has just a few counts. This specimen includes other DNA sequences encoding the same CDR3. This chain uses TRBV19 with TRBJ1-5; 7 bases fit TRBD1. This CDR3 spans 13 amino acids. Trimming at V came to 2 bases and at J to 5 bases, leaving 0 bases not matched to a gene. Germline CDR1 LNHDA, CDR2 SQIVND (reference sequence). The CDR3 sequence is CASSIQGDQPQHF. The CDR3 DNA sequence: TGTGCCAGTAGTATACAGGGGGATCAGCCCCAGCATTTT.

For this clone: The sample holds other DNA sequences that translate to the same CDR3. The chain recombines TRBV5-1 with TRBJ2-5; the match to TRBD1 covers 10 bases. Germline CDR1 reads SGHRS; CDR2 reads YFSETQ. The CDR3 is 14 residues long. Trimming took 4 bases from V and 3 from J; bases not matched to a gene: 3. CDR3 in DNA: TGCGCCAGCAGCCGGGACAGGGGAGAAGAGACCCAGTACTTC. As protein: CASSRDRGEETQYF.

V is TRBV5-4 and J is TRBJ1-4; 9 bases map to TRBD1. This CDR3 region has 15 residues. CDR1 and CDR2 from the germline V gene are SGHNT and YYREEE (reference sequence). The trim removed 3 bases at V and 6 bases at J, leaving 6 bases unmatched. DNA for the CDR3: TGTGCCAGCAGCTCCGCCCGGGACAGGGATGAAAAACTGTTTTTT. It codes for CASSSARDRDEKLFF.

J is TRBJ2-4 and V is TRBV10-3; the D gene is possibly TRBD2 (5 bases). V was cut by 3 bases and J by 13 bases, with 16 bases left in between. The germline CDR1 and CDR2 sequences are ENHRY and SYGVKD. The CDR3 runs to 13 residues. The CDR3 protein is CAISDLEGREQYF. The CDR3 DNA is TGTGCCATCAGTGACCTCGAGGGCCGGGAACAGTACTTC.

The gene calls are TRBV19 and TRBJ1-1; D gene ambiguous. Per germline, CDR1 LNHDA and CDR2 SQIVND (reference sequence). Trimming cost V 5 bases and J 2 bases, with 18 bases left between them. The CDR3 totals 16 residues. CDR3 region: CASSFSAGYPNTEAFF. The CDR3 coding sequence is TGTGCCAGTAGTTTCTCCGCGGGGTATCCCAACACTGAAGCTTTCTTT.

CDR3 in amino acids: CASRTGYEKLFF. The CDR3 nucleotides read TGTGCCAGCAGGACAGGGTATGAAAAACTGTTTTTT. The gene calls are TRBV6-5 and TRBJ1-4; TRBD1 matches at 7 bases. CDR1 is MNHEY, CDR2 SVGAGI, per germline. This CDR3 contains 12 residues. Losses at the gene ends were 6 bases for V and 6 bases for J; bases not matched to a gene: 1.

The rearrangement links TRBV6-6 to TRBJ2-1, with D unclear. Trimming stripped 6 bases from V and 9 bases from J, with 9 bases between. In germline, CDR1 is MNHNY, CDR2 SVGAGI (reference sequence). The CDR3 extends over 11 amino acids. This CDR3 reads CASSPTSEQFF. DNA for the CDR3: TGTGCCAGCAGCCCGACATCTGAGCAGTTCTTC.

The chain couples TRBV28 to TRBJ2-1; TRBD2 matches 7 bases. Germline CDR1 MDHEN, CDR2 SYDVKM. The trim removed 4 bases at V and 8 bases at J, leaving 11 bases unmatched. This CDR3 comprises 15 residues. DNA of the CDR3: TGTGCCAGCAGTTATGGGGGGGGAGGATCGGATGAGCAGTTCTTC. It translates to CASSYGGGGSDEQFF.

The chain uses TRBV10-1 and TRBJ2-7; D is ambiguous. Between the trimmed V and J ends, which lost 2 bases and 3 bases, there was a span of 5 bases. CDR1 is WNHNN, CDR2 SYGVQD, per germline (reference sequence). This CDR3 is 12 amino acids long. In nucleotides, the CDR3 is TGCGCCAGCAGTGAGCACAGCTACGAGCAGTACTTC. Translating it yields CASSEHSYEQYF.

This CDR3 is CASSTRPGLAGPETQYF. The CDR3 DNA is TGTGCCAGCAGCACCCGACCGGGACTAGCAGGCCCCGAGACCCAGTACTTC. The chain links TRBV7-2 to TRBJ2-5, with 9 bases aligning to TRBD2. The J segment lost 5 bases and the V segment lost 5 bases, leaving 15 bases of the junction unmatched. Germline V lookup: CDR1 SGHTA, CDR2 FQGNSA. The CDR3 runs 17 residues.

The chain joins TRBV30 to TRBJ1-6, with 10 bases aligning to TRBD1. V lost 5 bases, J lost 9 bases, and 13 bases stayed unmatched. Germline CDR1 is GTSNPN and CDR2 is SVGIG (reference sequence). CDR3 length: 16 amino acids. The DNA for the CDR3 is TGTGCCTGGGAGAGAGTGACAGGGGGCGGCGTTTCACCCCTCCACTTT. This translates into CAWERVTGGGVSPLHF.

The chain uses TRBV4-1 and TRBJ1-2, with D unclear. Germline-derived CDR1 and CDR2 are MGHRA and YSYEKL. The CDR3 has 14 amino acids. Trimming shortened V by 4 bases and J by 2 bases, and 11 bases separated the two germline ends. CDR3 sequence: CASSPNDGNYGYTF. For the CDR3, the DNA is TGCGCCAGCAGCCCCAACGACGGAAACTATGGCTACACCTTC.